Listed here are 9 T cell receptor beta chains from one sample, sequenced in a study of radiation and T cells in renal cell carcinoma. As for time point: baseline pretreatment blood. Treatment given: 15 Gy SBRT to primary tumor, nephrectomy 4 weeks later. The protocol was immunoSEQ multiplex PCR, while the TCRdb copy is restricted to in-frame clones and leaves out a portion. Here the sample spans approximately 140,000 clones, approximately 87% being singletons. The input for sequencing was blood, taken from a patient whose treatment included radiotherapy and nephrectomy. All receptors come from a woman aged 45-65 years with renal cell carcinoma.

The V gene is TRBV5-1, the J gene TRBJ2-1, with TRBD1 matching over 8 bases. The junction had 11 bases not matched to a gene; V was cut back by 4 bases and J by 8 bases. CDR1 and CDR2 (germline): SGHRS, YFSETQ. The CDR3 spans 15 residues. CDR3 sequence: CASSARQGATYEQFF. The CDR3 DNA sequence: TGCGCCAGCAGCGCCCGGCAGGGGGCAACATATGAGCAGTTCTTC.

The chain carries TRBV30 and TRBJ2-1; weak D call: TRBD2 (5 bases). V was shortened by 7 bases and J by 6 bases, with 19 bases between the two germline ends. This CDR3 has 14 amino acids. From germline, CDR1 is GTSNPN and CDR2 SVGIG (reference sequence). The CDR3, as DNA: TGTGCCTTCCGGAAGGTAATAGCGAGCAATGAGCAGTTCTTC. Its protein product is CAFRKVIASNEQFF.

This clone was found once. The chain recombines TRBV28 with TRBJ2-1, with 9 bases matching TRBD1. CDR3 length: 15 amino acids. Trimming cost V 8 bases and J 8 bases; bases outside gene matches: 13. Germline V gene sequence: CDR1 MDHEN, CDR2 SYDVKM. CDR3 amino acids: CASLRPGTGSDEQFF. CDR3 nucleotides: TGTGCCAGCCTAAGGCCAGGGACAGGGAGTGATGAGCAGTTCTTC.

V and J are TRBV6-4 and TRBJ1-1; TRBD1 aligns across 9 bases. V was clipped by 6 bases and J by 2 bases; unmatched bases: 10. This CDR3 contains 16 residues. Germline V gene sequence: CDR1 MRHNA, CDR2 SNTAGT. The DNA of the CDR3 is TGTGCCAGCAGACACACCTCGACAGGGGGAAACACTGAAGCTTTCTTT. It specifies CASRHTSTGGNTEAFF.

This sequence joins TRBV5-1 and TRBJ2-3; D is possibly TRBD2 (6 bases). There are 16 residues in the CDR3. Germline CDR1 is SGHRS and CDR2 is YFSETQ. Trimming cost V 2 bases and J 0 bases, with 13 bases left between them. This chain's CDR3 is CASSLPSVPSTDTQYF. The CDR3 DNA follows: TGCGCCAGCAGCTTACCTAGCGTCCCAAGCACAGATACGCAGTATTTT.

The V gene is TRBV7-2, the J gene TRBJ1-4; the D is unclear. Trimming took 2 bases from V and 11 from J, leaving 9 bases between them. The CDR3 consists of 12 residues. The germline gives CDR1 SGHTA, CDR2 FQGNSA. The CDR3 sequence is CASSLSSGKLFF. The DNA of the CDR3 is TGTGCCAGCAGCTTAAGCTCGGGGAAACTGTTTTTT.

This chain links TRBV7-9 with TRBJ2-5, with 9 positions matching TRBD1. CDR3 length: 17 residues. The trim removed 5 bases at V and 2 bases at J, leaving 12 bases unmatched. Germline V CDR1 and CDR2: SEHNR, FQNEAQ (reference sequence). DNA for the CDR3: TGTGCCAGCAGCGCCCTAGGGGACAGGGACATACAAGAGACCCAGTACTTC. As protein: CASSALGDRDIQETQYF.

The chain uses TRBV9 and TRBJ1-2, with 7 bases identical to TRBD1. Germline V gene sequence: CDR1 SGDLS, CDR2 YYNGEE. The CDR3 is made up of 15 amino acids. V lost 4 bases and J lost 6; bases outside the gene matches: 12. As DNA, the CDR3 is TGTGCCAGCAGCCCGCGACAGGGAGTAGACCATGGCTACACCTTC. Translation gives CASSPRQGVDHGYTF.

The rearrangement joins TRBV10-2 to TRBJ2-2; D ambiguous. The V gene's germline CDR1 is WSHSY and CDR2 SAAADI. The CDR3 is 13 residues long. With 2 bases removed from V and 6 bases from J, the gap between germline ends came to 7 bases. CDR3 region: CASSERSSGELFF. The CDR3 DNA is TGCGCCAGCAGTGAGCGTAGCTCCGGGGAGCTGTTTTTT.